Below are 21 T cell receptor beta chains sequenced from a single sample in a study of cytomegalovirus exposure and HLA in healthy donors. The protocol was immunoSEQ multiplex PCR, while the TCRdb copy is restricted to in-frame clones and leaves out a portion. The repertoire holds about 140,000 clones, with roughly 86% as singletons. Sequencing used PBMCs. These receptors all stem from a woman in her twenties or thirties in good health and CMV-seronegative.

The chain carries TRBV4-2 and TRBJ2-7, with 8 nucleotides matching TRBD1. Germline CDR1 is LGHNA and CDR2 is YNFKEQ. This CDR3 region has 17 residues. Unmatched junction bases numbered 15, after V lost 4 bases and J lost 4 bases. The CDR3 is CASSPTWGQAIPYEQYF. The CDR3 nucleotides are TGTGCCAGCAGCCCCACTTGGGGACAGGCTATACCTTACGAGCAGTACTTC.

V and J are TRBV30 and TRBJ1-4, with 7 bases aligning to TRBD1. The V and J ends lost 3 bases and 8 bases, in that order; junction bases with no gene match: 9. The CDR3 loop spans 14 amino acids. Germline V CDR1 and CDR2: GTSNPN, SVGIG (reference sequence). The CDR3 sequence: CAWSHPGGREKLFF. Here the CDR3 DNA reads TGTGCCTGGAGCCACCCAGGGGGGCGCGAAAAACTGTTTTTT.

CDR3 residues: CASSGGQGSPYEQYF. DNA of the CDR3: TGTGCCAGCAGCGGGGGACAGGGGAGTCCCTACGAGCAGTACTTC. The V call is TRBV5-6, the J call TRBJ2-7; 10 nucleotides match TRBD1. The CDR3 is 15 amino acids. Germline V CDR1 and CDR2: SGHDT, YYEEEE. Germline trimming cut 4 bases from V and 2 bases from J; bases unmatched to any gene: 6. The variable domain in full, completed from reference TRBV5-6 and TRBJ2-7, reads DAGVTQSPTHLIKTRGQQVTLRCSPKSGHDTVSWYQQALGQGPQFIFQYYEEEERQRGNFPDRFSGHQFPNYSSELNVNALLLGDSALYLCASSGGQGSPYEQYFGPGTRLTVT.

This chain uses TRBV5-1 with TRBJ2-7, with a weak D call TRBD1 (7 bases). The CDR3 is 15 amino acids. From germline, CDR1 is SGHRS and CDR2 YFSETQ. V was cut by 2 bases and J by 3 bases, with 15 bases left in between. The CDR3 loop reads CASSLGGTVVYEQYF. The CDR3, as DNA: TGCGCCAGCAGCTTAGGGGGGACAGTCGTCTACGAGCAGTACTTC.

The rearrangement joins TRBV28 to TRBJ1-2; 9 bases match TRBD1. The CDR3 spans 15 residues. Germline CDR1 and CDR2: MDHEN and SYDVKM. V lost 5 bases to trimming and J lost 5 bases; unmatched junction nucleotides: 9. The CDR3 here is CASSPPGQGWYGYTF. CDR3 nucleotides: TGTGCCAGCAGTCCTCCGGGACAGGGTTGGTATGGCTACACCTTC.

This clone has just one count. V and J are TRBV18 and TRBJ2-2; 9 bases line up with TRBD2. The CDR3 has 15 amino acids. The J segment lost 2 bases and the V segment lost 4 bases, leaving 2 bases of the junction unmatched. The germline V gene encodes CDR1 KGHSH and CDR2 LQKENI. CDR3 amino acids: CASSQGLANTGELFF. The CDR3 DNA sequence: TGTGCCAGCTCACAGGGACTAGCAAACACCGGGGAGCTGTTTTTT.

This chain joins TRBV7-8 and TRBJ2-7; no firm D call. Germline V gene sequence: CDR1 SGHVS, CDR2 FQNEAQ. The CDR3 loop spans 15 amino acids. V gave up 4 bases and J gave up 5 bases, with 18 bases separating them. The CDR3 here is CASSSPPAGKDEQYF. The CDR3 nucleotides read TGTGCCAGCAGCTCACCCCCGGCAGGCAAGGACGAGCAGTACTTC.

This chain joins TRBV28 and TRBJ2-3, with TRBD1 identical over 8 bases. CDR3 length: 15 residues. The V gene end was trimmed by 5 bases and the J gene end by 2 bases; junction bases not matched to a gene: 6. Germline V gives CDR1 MDHEN, CDR2 SYDVKM. CDR3 DNA: TGTGCCAGCAGTGCCACGACAGGGGACACAGATACGCAGTATTTT. As protein: CASSATTGDTDTQYF.

The chain is built from TRBV7-8 and TRBJ1-2, with 11 bases fitting TRBD1. Trimming cost V 2 bases and J 5 bases; bases outside gene matches: 13. This CDR3 has 18 residues. CDR1 and CDR2 (germline): SGHVS, FQNEAQ. The chain's CDR3 is CASSLRTGTGGRPYGYTF. The DNA for the CDR3 is TGTGCCAGCAGCTTAAGAACCGGGACAGGGGGTCGACCATATGGCTACACCTTC.

J is TRBJ2-3 and V is TRBV19, with 8 bases that match TRBD1. Germline lookup yields CDR1 LNHDA and CDR2 SQIVND (reference sequence). Trimming at V came to 5 bases and at J to 1 base, leaving 5 bases not matched to a gene. The CDR3 has 15 amino acids. The CDR3 is CASSPLGQGTDTQYF. For the CDR3, the DNA is TGTGCCAGTAGTCCCCTGGGACAGGGCACAGATACGCAGTATTTT.

The chain links TRBV18 to TRBJ1-2; the D is unclear. The V end was cut by 4 bases, the J end by 3 bases, with 12 bases between. The CDR3 totals 14 residues. Germline V lookup: CDR1 KGHSH, CDR2 LQKENI. In DNA form, the CDR3 reads TGTGCCAGCTCACATTCACGAGTGGACTATGGCTACACCTTC. This sequence encodes CASSHSRVDYGYTF.

The rearrangement links TRBV9 to TRBJ2-5; D perhaps matches TRBD2 (6 bases). The CDR3 is 18 residues long. The germline V gene encodes CDR1 SGDLS and CDR2 YYNGEE. V was cut by 3 bases and J by 0 bases, with 21 bases left in between. The CDR3 DNA follows: TGTGCCAGCAGCGCTGACCCTAGCGAGCCGGGATACCAAGAGACCCAGTACTTC. As protein: CASSADPSEPGYQETQYF.

The chain employs TRBV6-6 and TRBJ2-7, with D perhaps matching TRBD1 (5 bases). The CDR3 totals 13 residues. From germline, CDR1 is MNHNY and CDR2 SVGAGI (reference sequence). The germline V and J ends were trimmed by 4 bases and 6 bases, with 13 bases remaining between them. The CDR3 DNA follows: TGTGCCAGCAGTTCAGACAGCGCAGGCGAGCAGTACTTC. Its protein product is CASSSDSAGEQYF.

V usage is TRBV29-1 and J usage is TRBJ1-1; D remains unclear. Germline lookup yields CDR1 SQVTM and CDR2 ANQGSEA. V lost 7 bases and J 0 bases, leaving 6 bases between the germline ends. The CDR3 has 11 amino acids. The CDR3 DNA is TGCAGCGCCAAGCTGAACACTGAAGCTTTCTTT. It specifies CSAKLNTEAFF.

The rearrangement joins TRBV6-1 to TRBJ1-4; no reliable D call. Germline CDR1 and CDR2: MNHNS and SASEGT. With 8 bases removed from V and 0 bases from J, the gap between germline ends came to 10 bases. The CDR3 totals 14 residues. The CDR3 DNA reads TGTGCCAGCCAATTGGGCGCAACTAATGAAAAACTGTTTTTT. Translating it yields CASQLGATNEKLFF.

This rearrangement joins TRBV6-1 to TRBJ1-5; 7 bases map to TRBD1. CDR1 MNHNS and CDR2 SASEGT come from the germline V gene. V dropped 2 bases and J dropped 11; count of bases not matched to a gene: 9. The CDR3 extends over 14 amino acids. The CDR3 DNA reads TGTGCCAGCAGTGAATGGACAGGAGCTTCTGCCCAGCATTTT. Amino acids: CASSEWTGASAQHF.

The V and J genes are TRBV27 and TRBJ1-2; D unresolved. The CDR3 has 14 amino acids. From germline, CDR1 is MNHEY and CDR2 SMNVEV (reference sequence). V lost 3 bases, J lost 5 bases, and 13 bases lay in between. As DNA, the CDR3 is TGTGCCAGCAGTTTTGACGGGATTAAGTATGGCTACACCTTC. Translated, it gives CASSFDGIKYGYTF.

The V call is TRBV5-8, the J call TRBJ1-4; maybe TRBD1 (6 bases). The CDR3 is 13 amino acids. V was cut by 4 bases and J by 8 bases, with 12 bases left in between. Per the germline V gene, CDR1 is SGHTS and CDR2 is YDEGEE. The CDR3 protein is CASSRTGSEKLFF. The CDR3 DNA reads TGTGCCAGCAGCAGAACAGGGTCCGAAAAACTGTTTTTT. Combining the CDR3 with reference TRBV5-8 and TRBJ1-4 gives the whole variable domain EAGVTQSPTHLIKTRGQQATLRCSPISGHTSVYWYQQALGLGLQFLLWYDEGEERNRGNFPPRFSGRQFPNYSSELNVNALELEDSALYLCASSRTGSEKLFFGSGTQLSVL.

V is TRBV2 and J is TRBJ2-2; 9 positions match TRBD1. Germline values: CDR1 SNHLY, CDR2 FYNNEI. The CDR3 spans 15 residues. Germline trimming cut 5 bases from V and 6 bases from J; bases unmatched to any gene: 7. The CDR3 region has the DNA TGTGCCAGCAGTCCCGGGACAGGGCGGCCCGGGGAGCTGTTTTTT. Its translation: CASSPGTGRPGELFF.

This clone was seen once. The rearrangement joins TRBV11-2 to TRBJ2-5; 8 bases match TRBD1. This CDR3 region has 16 residues. The V segment lost 1 base and the J segment 2 bases; nucleotides outside the gene matches: 6. Germline CDR1 and CDR2: SGHAT and FQNNGV. The CDR3 region is CASSLVTQGAQETQYF. The CDR3 coding sequence is TGTGCCAGCAGCTTAGTAACCCAGGGGGCACAAGAGACCCAGTACTTC. Together with reference TRBV11-2 and TRBJ2-5, the CDR3 gives the full variable domain: EAGVAQSPRYKIIEKRQSVAFWCNPISGHATLYWYQQILGQGPKLLIQFQNNGVVDDSQLPKDRFSAERLKGVDSTLKIQPAKLEDSAVYLCASSLVTQGAQETQYFGPGTRLLVL.

In its sample, this clone was seen once. The chain employs TRBV29-1 and TRBJ2-3, with 11 positions matching TRBD1. Germline CDR1 reads SQVTM; CDR2 reads ANQGSEA. The J segment lost 3 bases and the V segment lost 1 base, leaving 3 bases of the junction unmatched. This CDR3 contains 15 residues. The CDR3 is CSVEAWDRGTDTQYF. Written as DNA, the CDR3 is TGCAGCGTTGAAGCCTGGGACAGGGGGACAGATACGCAGTATTTT.